The TCR beta chain under discussion was sequenced for a study of blood T cell repertoires in COVID-19. Background on the study: The samples span acute and convalescent COVID-19 from the United States, Italy and Spain.

In the original processing: The authors estimated nucleated cell counts from reference gene primer amplification. Repertoires were generated with immunoSEQ multiplex PCR, while TCRdb's copy carries only in-frame clones and drops some. The V and J calls and clone size are taken from that table; D and trimming were inferred from the DNA. The profile shows approximately 180,000 clones, 85% to 90% of them singletons. Patients of the Seattle cohort, enrolled during active infection, were followed longitudinally. Germline loops: CDR1 SNHLY, CDR2 FYNNEI. With 7 bases removed from V and 0 bases from J, the gap between germline ends came to 16 bases. This CDR3 spans 16 amino acids. This clone has more than one count but fewer than ten.

The sample comprised peripheral blood. This TCR came from a person between 65 and 79 years old with COVID-19, enrolled during active disease. The chain carries TRBV2 and TRBJ2-1; TRBD1 might be the D (5 bases). The CDR3 region is CASTIMGLSSYNEQFF. The CDR3 region has the DNA TGTGCCAGCACCATCATGGGGCTTAGCTCCTACAATGAGCAGTTCTTC.